The 5 T cell receptor beta chains below come from one sample, sequenced in a study of blood T cell repertoires in COVID-19. Profiling relied on immunoSEQ multiplex PCR, and the TCRdb table lists in-frame clones only, not all of them. The sample gives some 260,000 clones, more than 65% of which show up once; roughly 4% is in the top ten. Sequencing input: peripheral blood. The receptors come from a woman between 40 and 55 years old with active or convalescent COVID-19.

The sample holds one count of this clone. V gene TRBV7-9 combines with J gene TRBJ1-1; TRBD1 agrees at 9 bases. Germline CDR1 SEHNR, CDR2 FQNEAQ (reference sequence). Trimming removed 5 bases from V and 1 base from J; junction bases left unmatched: 8. There are 16 residues in the CDR3. In DNA form, the CDR3 reads TGTGCCAGCAGCCGTCCCGGGACAGGGACGAACACTGAAGCTTTCTTT. Amino acid sequence: CASSRPGTGTNTEAFF.

The rearrangement joins TRBV9 to TRBJ2-1; D unclear. The germline V and J ends were trimmed by 1 base and 2 bases, with 4 bases remaining between them. The CDR3 is 13 residues long. Germline CDR1 SGDLS, CDR2 YYNGEE. The CDR3 spells CASSVSTYNEQFF. Written as DNA, the CDR3 is TGTGCCAGCAGCGTATCCACCTACAATGAGCAGTTCTTC.

The chain combines TRBV28 with TRBJ1-1, with D possibly matching TRBD1 (5 bases). The CDR3 length is 14 residues. The V gene lost 8 bases and the J gene lost 1 base, with 14 bases spanning the gap. CDR1 is MDHEN and CDR2 is SYDVKM in the germline V gene. CDR3 sequence reads: CASYQGGTNTEAFF. In DNA, the CDR3 is TGTGCCAGCTACCAGGGAGGCACGAACACTGAAGCTTTCTTT.

This clone is a singleton in its sample. The chain joins TRBV3-1 (or the pseudogene TRBV3-2) to TRBJ1-1; no clear D. Germline loops: CDR1 LGHDT, CDR2 YNNKEL (reference sequence). Trimming removed 3 bases at V and 5 bases at J, with 10 bases between. The CDR3 is 13 residues long. CDR3 sequence: CASSQSSGTEAFF. CDR3 coding DNA: TGTGCCAGCAGCCAGTCCTCGGGGACTGAAGCTTTCTTT.

The gene calls are TRBV18 and TRBJ1-1; no clear D gene. Germline V gene data show CDR1 as KGHSH and CDR2 as LQKENI. The CDR3 sequence is 15 residues long. V shed 0 bases and J shed 1 base, with 9 bases lying between them. The CDR3 here is CASSPPVRKNTEAFF. Here the CDR3 DNA reads TGTGCCAGCTCACCACCGGTCAGAAAGAACACTGAAGCTTTCTTT.